This T cell receptor (beta chain) was sequenced for a study of CD4 and CD8 cells across lung adenocarcinoma regions. TCRdb recomputed calls from the PCR reads with MiXCR, one row per CDR3 protein. The data show about 12,000 distinct CDR3 sequences, less than 55% seen once. J lost 9 bases, V lost 2 bases, and 3 bases had no gene match. The germline V gene has CDR1 MNHEY and CDR2 SVGAGI. This CDR3 has 14 amino acids. Sequenced sample: CD8+ T cells from the margin of a lung tumor. This TCR was sampled from a male donor with lung adenocarcinoma. The CD4 and CD8 labels of this study may be unreliable. V and J are TRBV6-5 and TRBJ2-1, with TRBD2 identical over 11 bases. In DNA form, the CDR3 reads TGTGCCAGCAGTTACGGGACTAGCGGTTCTGAGCAGTTCTTC. This translates into CASSYGTSGSEQFF.